This entry lists 16 T cell receptor beta chains sequenced from one sample in a study of cytomegalovirus exposure and HLA in healthy donors. This table comes from immunoSEQ multiplex PCR, and its TCRdb copy is limited to in-frame clones, with some not included. The sample holds 100,000 to 120,000 clones, around 90% seen once. Sequenced: PBMCs. These receptors originate from a woman aged 18-35 years in good health and CMV-seronegative.

The chain is built from TRBV6-4 and TRBJ2-1; D is unresolved. The V end lost 0 bases, the J end lost 10 bases, and 10 bases lay between the germline ends. Germline CDR1 is MRHNA and CDR2 is SNTAGT. The length of the CDR3 is 13 residues. This CDR3 reads CASSDSSAREQFF. The DNA of the CDR3 is TGTGCCAGCAGTGACTCAAGTGCCAGGGAGCAGTTCTTC.

The chain links TRBV28 to TRBJ2-7; TRBD2 aligns across 7 bases. The length of the CDR3 is 16 residues. CDR1 is MDHEN, CDR2 SYDVKM, per germline. The junction had 14 bases not matched to a gene; V was cut back by 6 bases and J by 3 bases. CDR3 coding DNA: TGTGCCAGCAGCCCGCTAAGCCTGACTAGCAGCTACGAGCAGTACTTC. It specifies CASSPLSLTSSYEQYF.

V usage is TRBV10-3 and J usage is TRBJ2-7; TRBD2 aligns across 7 bases. The CDR3 runs 13 residues. Germline-derived CDR1 and CDR2 are ENHRY and SYGVKD. J lost 4 bases, V lost 10 bases, and 10 bases had no gene match. The CDR3 DNA follows: TGTGCCACCTCCCAGCGGGAAGGGTACGAGCAGTACTTC. Translated: CATSQREGYEQYF.

J is TRBJ1-1 and V is TRBV7-6; possible D gene TRBD1, 5 bases. V lost 2 bases, J lost 8 bases, and 12 bases lay in between. Germline V gene sequence: CDR1 SGHVS, CDR2 FNYEAQ. The CDR3 is 13 amino acids. The chain's CDR3 is CASSLSRTSEAFF. The CDR3 DNA follows: TGTGCCAGCAGCTTAAGTAGGACATCCGAAGCTTTCTTT. Supplemented by reference TRBV7-6 and TRBJ1-1, the full variable domain reads GAGVSQSPRYKVTKRGQDVALRCDPISGHVSLYWYRQALGQGPEFLTYFNYEAQQDKSGLPNDRFSAERPEGSISTLTIQRTEQRDSAMYRCASSLSRTSEAFFGQGTRLTVV.

The V and J genes are TRBV4-3 and TRBJ2-5; 10 bases agree with TRBD2. This CDR3 has 18 amino acids. V shed 0 bases, J shed 4 bases, and the junction held 11 bases outside the gene matches. Germline values: CDR1 LGHNA, CDR2 YSLEER. The CDR3 region has the DNA TGCGCCAGCAGCCAAGATTTTGCTAGCGGGAGTTCGAGAGAGACCCAGTACTTC. Encoded protein: CASSQDFASGSSRETQYF.

In its sample, this clone was seen once. V gene TRBV27 combines with J gene TRBJ2-2; the match to TRBD2 covers 13 bases. In germline, CDR1 is MNHEY, CDR2 SMNVEV (reference sequence). After removal of 3 bases from V and 6 bases from J, the junction contained 10 bases not matched to a gene. This CDR3 is built from 18 residues. This CDR3 is CASSLTSGRNGYPGELFF. In nucleotides, the CDR3 is TGTGCCAGCAGTTTGACTAGCGGGAGGAACGGTTACCCCGGGGAGCTGTTTTTT.

The chain is built from TRBV19 and TRBJ2-1, with TRBD2 as a possible D gene (6 bases). Germline V CDR1 and CDR2: LNHDA, SQIVND (reference sequence). The germline V and J ends were trimmed by 2 bases and 3 bases, with 11 bases remaining between them. The CDR3 is 15 residues long. The CDR3 coding sequence is TGTGCCAGTAGTATAACCGCCGGGAGCTACAATGAGCAGTTCTTC. Translation gives CASSITAGSYNEQFF.

The V gene is TRBV4-3, the J gene TRBJ2-3, with TRBD2 identical over 12 bases. CDR3 size: 19 residues. V lost 4 bases, J lost 1 base, and 12 bases stayed unmatched. Germline V gene lookup returns CDR1 LGHNA and CDR2 YSLEER. The CDR3 sequence: CASSPGLAGTMLRTDTQYF. DNA for the CDR3: TGCGCCAGCAGCCCAGGACTAGCGGGGACTATGCTTCGCACAGATACGCAGTATTTT.

The rearrangement links TRBV11-2 to TRBJ2-3; TRBD2 aligns across 7 bases. The germline V gene has CDR1 SGHAT and CDR2 FQNNGV. With V trimmed by 5 bases and J by 2 bases, 4 bases remained unmatched. The CDR3 totals 14 residues. The CDR3 protein is CASSQLADTDTQYF. The CDR3 DNA reads as TGTGCCAGCAGCCAGCTAGCGGACACAGATACGCAGTATTTT.

Here the CDR3 DNA reads TGTGCCAGTACACCCCGGACAGGGTCAGGCAATGAGCAGTTCTTC. Translating it yields CASTPRTGSGNEQFF. V is TRBV6-5 and J is TRBJ2-1; 8 positions match TRBD1. The CDR3 runs 15 residues. J was trimmed by 6 bases and V by 9 bases; bases with no gene match: 13. CDR1 and CDR2 from the germline V gene are MNHEY and SVGAGI.

The chain recombines TRBV7-9 with TRBJ1-1; 7 positions match TRBD1. V lost 2 bases and J lost 1; bases outside the gene matches: 1. Per germline, CDR1 SEHNR and CDR2 FQNEAQ (reference sequence). This CDR3 region has 14 residues. In nucleotides, the CDR3 is TGTGCCAGCAGCTTACAGGGGGGGAACACTGAAGCTTTCTTT. The encoded protein is CASSLQGGNTEAFF.

The chain recombines TRBV7-6 with TRBJ2-2, with 9 bases aligning to TRBD2. The V segment lost 5 bases and the J segment 4 bases; nucleotides outside the gene matches: 8. Per the germline V gene, CDR1 is SGHVS and CDR2 is FNYEAQ. This CDR3 is built from 16 residues. CDR3 region: CASSPTGGRGTGELFF. CDR3 DNA: TGTGCCAGCAGCCCCACGGGCGGGAGGGGCACCGGGGAGCTGTTTTTT.

The genes are TRBV5-1 and TRBJ1-1; D is unclear. Germline CDR1 SGHRS, CDR2 YFSETQ. There are 15 residues in the CDR3. Deletions cut 1 base from V and 4 bases from J, with 14 bases between. The CDR3 DNA sequence: TGCGCCAGCAGCTTGTTGACTTCGGGAGGCACTGAAGCTTTCTTT. As protein: CASSLLTSGGTEAFF.

The V call is TRBV5-6, the J call TRBJ1-5; the match to TRBD1 covers 9 bases. Trimming took 2 bases from V and 6 from J; bases not matched to a gene: 9. The CDR3 sequence is 16 residues long. Germline V gives CDR1 SGHDT, CDR2 YYEEEE. CDR3 coding DNA: TGTGCCAGCAGCTTATACACACAGGGGGCGGTTCAGCCCCAGCATTTT. This encodes CASSLYTQGAVQPQHF.

The CDR3 nucleotides are TGTGCCAGCAGTTTAGGGACAGGGGGCCGTGAGACCCAGTACTTC. Amino acid sequence: CASSLGTGGRETQYF. V is TRBV27 and J is TRBJ2-5, with TRBD1 matching 12 bases. This CDR3 is 15 amino acids long. CDR1 is MNHEY and CDR2 is SMNVEV in the germline V gene (reference sequence). Trimming at V came to 2 bases and at J to 5 bases, leaving 3 bases not matched to a gene.

The chain joins TRBV7-3 to TRBJ2-7, with 7 bases fitting TRBD2. Germline CDR1 SGHTA, CDR2 FQGTGA. The CDR3 has 18 amino acids. V shed 2 bases and J 3 bases; nucleotides not matched to a gene: 16. The CDR3 sequence: CASSLLGTLSGGIYEQYF. The CDR3 bases are TGTGCCAGCAGCTTACTAGGGACCTTATCCGGGGGGATCTACGAGCAGTACTTC.